This T cell receptor beta chain was recovered during a study of cytotoxic CD8 clonotypes in ibrutinib-treated CLL. Sequenced by immunoSEQ multiplex PCR; TCRdb stores in-frame clones only, minus some. The sample contains around 50,000 clones, roughly 50% of which appear only once. This clone was observed a handful of times. The CDR3 runs 14 residues. V was shortened by 4 bases and J by 4 bases, with 12 bases between the two germline ends. Germline loops: CDR1 LGHNA, CDR2 YSLEER. The V call is TRBV4-3, the J call TRBJ2-3, with D perhaps assigned TRBD1 or TRBD2 (5 bases each). This receptor was identified in a human donor with chronic lymphocytic leukemia. The sequences come from PBMCs, collected after 24 months of ibrutinib treatment. CDR3 in amino acids: CASSLAGSSDTQYF. The CDR3 nucleotides read TGCGCCAGCAGCCTAGCAGGGAGCTCAGATACGCAGTATTTT.